Each of the 14 T cell receptor beta chains below was sequenced from the same sample in a study of T cell responses to AZD1222 COVID-19 vaccine. Clones were sequenced by immunoSEQ multiplex PCR, and TCRdb holds only the in-frame ones, with some missing. The top ten hold roughly 3.1% of the sample, which has about 91,000 clones, roughly 90% seen once. Source: peripheral blood, taken 28 days after the second AZD1222 dose. The receptors stem from an adult who received the AZD1222 COVID-19 vaccine.

The chain links TRBV6-5 to TRBJ2-5; 10 bases agree with TRBD2. Trimming at V came to 2 bases and at J to 4 bases, leaving 4 bases not matched to a gene. In germline, CDR1 is MNHEY, CDR2 SVGAGI. The CDR3 spans 15 residues. The CDR3 coding sequence is TGTGCCAGCAGTTACGCTAGCGGGGGAGGAGAGACCCAGTACTTC. This codes for CASSYASGGGETQYF.

This sequence joins TRBV5-6 and TRBJ2-5; possibly TRBD2 for D (5 bases). This CDR3 has 13 residues. Trimming left V 0 bases short and J 5 bases short, with 8 bases between. Per the germline V gene, CDR1 is SGHDT and CDR2 is YYEEEE. CDR3 nucleotides: TGTGCCAGCAGCTTGGCGGGAAGGGAGACCCAGTACTTC. Encoded protein: CASSLAGRETQYF.

This clone showed up just a few times. The chain joins TRBV18 to TRBJ1-1; 8 bases line up with TRBD1. Germline values: CDR1 KGHSH, CDR2 LQKENI. The CDR3 is made up of 15 amino acids. V lost 3 bases and J lost 0; bases outside the gene matches: 3. The CDR3 bases are TGTGCCAGCTCACCTAGGGACAGGATGAACACTGAAGCTTTCTTT. Protein product: CASSPRDRMNTEAFF.

This chain joins TRBV12-3 or TRBV12-4 and TRBJ2-5; D is tentatively TRBD1 or TRBD2 (5 bases each). Between the trimmed V and J ends, which lost 6 bases and 5 bases, there was a span of 13 bases. The CDR3 is 13 amino acids. The CDR3, as DNA: TGTGCCAGCAGCCCTTGGGGGTTGGAGACCCAGTACTTC. It yields the protein CASSPWGLETQYF.

The genes are TRBV19 and TRBJ1-4, with 7 bases that match TRBD1. V lost 3 bases, J lost 8 bases, and 3 bases stayed unmatched. CDR1 is LNHDA and CDR2 is SQIVND in the germline V gene (reference sequence). This CDR3 spans 13 amino acids. In nucleotides, the CDR3 is TGTGCCAGTAGTATCGACAGGGAGGAAAAACTGTTTTTT. It translates to CASSIDREEKLFF.

In this sample, this clone turned up a few times. The chain uses TRBV3-1 (or the pseudogene TRBV3-2) and TRBJ2-7; 11 nucleotides agree with TRBD1. Germline V gene sequence: CDR1 LGHDT, CDR2 YNNKEL (reference sequence). V dropped 4 bases and J dropped 6; count of bases not matched to a gene: 5. The CDR3 totals 14 residues. As DNA, the CDR3 is TGTGCCAGCAGCCGACGGGACAGGGGGACCGAGCAGTACTTC. This encodes CASSRRDRGTEQYF.

This clone was counted once. This sequence joins TRBV23-1 and TRBJ2-5; TRBD1 is a possible D gene (6 bases). TRBV23-1 is an ORF for which the function is uncertain. Deletions cut 4 bases from V and 2 bases from J, with 23 bases between. The CDR3 consists of 18 residues. The CDR3 bases are TGCGCCAGCAGTCCAAAATGTGATTACAGGGATCGTCAAGAGACCCAGTACTTC. Its protein is CASSPKCDYRDRQETQYF.

The table lists this clone with a few counts. The chain carries TRBV28 and TRBJ1-2, with 8 bases matching TRBD1. Trimming cost V 6 bases and J 7 bases; bases outside gene matches: 10. Germline assignment: CDR1 MDHEN and CDR2 SYDVKM. There are 14 residues in the CDR3. CDR3 coding DNA: TGTGCCAGCAGAGACAGGGGAAGCAGCCGTGGCTACACCTTC. It specifies CASRDRGSSRGYTF.

This chain uses TRBV13 with TRBJ2-5; either TRBD1 or TRBD2 may supply D (5 bases each). The germline V and J ends were trimmed by 0 bases and 2 bases, with 10 bases remaining between them. This CDR3 spans 15 amino acids. The V gene's germline CDR1 is PRHDT and CDR2 FYEKMQ (reference sequence). This CDR3 reads CASSLGTGAQETQYF. The CDR3 DNA reads as TGTGCCAGCAGCTTAGGAACCGGGGCGCAAGAGACCCAGTACTTC. The whole variable domain, remainder taken from reference TRBV13 and TRBJ2-5, is AAGVIQSPRHLIKEKRETATLKCYPIPRHDTVYWYQQGPGQDPQFLISFYEKMQSDKGSIPDRFSAQQFSDYHSELNMSSLELGDSALYFCASSLGTGAQETQYFGPGTRLLVL.

V gene TRBV11-2 combines with J gene TRBJ2-7; possible D gene TRBD1, 5 bases. V was cut by 5 bases and J by 2 bases, with 19 bases left in between. The CDR3 is made up of 16 amino acids. Germline lookup yields CDR1 SGHAT and CDR2 FQNNGV. In DNA, the CDR3 is TGTGCCAGCAGCCCCCTCCGACGTGTAGGGGCCTACGAGCAGTACTTC. Protein product: CASSPLRRVGAYEQYF. Supplemented by reference TRBV11-2 and TRBJ2-7, the full variable domain reads EAGVAQSPRYKIIEKRQSVAFWCNPISGHATLYWYQQILGQGPKLLIQFQNNGVVDDSQLPKDRFSAERLKGVDSTLKIQPAKLEDSAVYLCASSPLRRVGAYEQYFGPGTRLTVT.

This chain connects TRBV28 to TRBJ1-1; 8 nucleotides line up with TRBD1. This CDR3 spans 15 amino acids. CDR1 MDHEN and CDR2 SYDVKM come from the germline V gene. V gave up 6 bases and J gave up 3 bases; unmatched junction bases: 9. The CDR3 bases are TGTGCCAGCAGCCCCGACAGGGGAGTATACACTGAAGCTTTCTTT. Translation gives CASSPDRGVYTEAFF.

This clone was seen once. The chain recombines TRBV10-3 with TRBJ1-3; D gene ambiguous. The germline V and J ends were trimmed by 3 bases and 2 bases, with 17 bases remaining between them. Germline-derived CDR1 and CDR2 are ENHRY and SYGVKD. This CDR3 region has 17 residues. CDR3 bases: TGTGCCATCAGTGAAGTAATACGTCCTGGGGCTGGAAACACCATATATTTT. Translation gives CAISEVIRPGAGNTIYF.

The CDR3 DNA is TGTGCCAGTAGTATTCAGGGTTGGCAGCCCCAGCATTTT. Amino acid sequence: CASSIQGWQPQHF. This chain connects TRBV19 to TRBJ1-5, with a tentative D call TRBD1 (5 bases). Germline V gene data show CDR1 as LNHDA and CDR2 as SQIVND (reference sequence). Trimming shortened V by 3 bases and J by 7 bases, and 10 bases separated the two germline ends. CDR3 length equals 13 residues. The full variable domain, in which reference TRBV19 and TRBJ1-5 provide the parts outside the CDR3, is DGGITQSPKYLFRKEGQNVTLSCEQNLNHDAMYWYRQDPGQGLRLIYYSQIVNDFQKGDIAEGYSVSREKKESFPLTVTSAQKNPTAFYLCASSIQGWQPQHFGDGTRLSIL.

The chain uses TRBV7-3 and TRBJ2-7; no clear D. The germline V gene has CDR1 SGHTA and CDR2 FQGTGA. Trimming shortened V by 5 bases and J by 3 bases, and 11 bases separated the two germline ends. The CDR3 loop spans 13 amino acids. DNA of the CDR3: TGTGCCAGCAGCCCCGGACCGGGCTACGAGCAGTACTTC. Amino acids: CASSPGPGYEQYF.